This T cell receptor beta chain derives from a study of regulatory T cells in long-lasting Graves disease (dated by TCRdb to about 2021). Concerning the study at large: Patients with newly diagnosed Graves' disease had been on antithyroid drugs for under 3 months. This study used TCR sequencing and RNA sequencing of peripheral blood to compare persistent Graves' disease patients against newly diagnosed Graves' disease patients. The study took place in China and was registered as a clinical trial. TCR sequencing covered around 13 persistent and approximately 20 newly diagnosed Graves' disease patients, 33 samples in total.

The method behind the library was multiplex PCR. The sequencing machine was an Illumina HiSeq 4000. iRepertoire HTBI primers and Arm-PCR amplification of CDR3 regions were used to construct TCR beta libraries. Before sequencing, the PCR products underwent gel purification. Under the source paper's analysis protocol: Gene usage analysis of CDR3 amino acid clonotypes used the 62 TRBV and 14 TRBJ segments found across samples. Filtered high-quality paired reads were merged into contigs using COPE and FqMerger. BLAST was used to align contigs to IMGT TRBV, TRBD and TRBJ reference genes, and CDR3 was defined according to IMGT. Any clonotype with a frequency above 0.1% was classified as a highly expanded clone. Shannon entropy served as the measure of repertoire diversity, while the Gini coefficient captured V-J evenness. A clonotype was considered public if more than one individual shared it. Using fastp trimming at Q25 and MiXCR clonotype assembly, TCRdb reanalyzed the public sequencing data and kept in-frame beta chains. For every CDR3 protein sequence, its rows merge into one entry that carries the most common genes and DNA. The V and J calls reflect TCRdb's pipeline rather than the authors' work. This sample lists about 470,000 distinct CDR3 sequences; more than 12% were detected once. The ten largest clones take up roughly a sixth of the sample.

Trimming costs V 6 bases and J 10 bases, and their ends lie 14 bases apart. Reading from cysteine to phenylalanine, the CDR3 counts 12 amino acids. CDR3 DNA only is kept here, 36 bases in frame from base 1. The germline V gene (reference sequence) sets CDR1 to MNHEY and CDR2 to SMNVEV. The time point tag for this specimen amounts to: newly diagnosed GD, antithyroid drugs for less than 3 months. For both TCR sequencing and RNA sequencing, RNA was extracted from PBMCs using TRIzol. The diagnosis of Graves' disease followed American Thyroid Association guidelines. Recruitment of patients was carried out at an endocrinology department in Xi'an, China. From each patient, around 8.3 milliliters of peripheral blood was collected into an EDTA anticoagulant tube. Ficoll Paque Plus density gradient separation was used to isolate PBMCs, and no additional T cell sorting was done. RNA quality was checked with an Agilent 2100 Bioanalyzer and agarose gel, and concentration with a NanoDrop 2000.

Beyond this particular receptor, the publication reports: The authors noted that the small sample size was a limitation that may lower accuracy. A larger number of public clonotypes was shared among persistent patients (fewer than 3,000) than among newly diagnosed patients (around 970). TRBV28, TRBJ1-2 and TRBJ2-5 were preferentially used in persistent disease, while TRBV20-1 and TRBJ2-1 were favored in newly diagnosed disease. Only peripheral blood was studied, because thyroid tissue, the primary lesion, was inaccessible. Compared with newly diagnosed patients, persistent Graves' disease patients had lower TCR Shannon entropy and fewer highly expanded clones, which suggests clonal expansion. Sequencing and analysis were restricted to the TCR beta chain.

This clonotype was seen many times. Its antigen has not been determined. One base away there is no much larger clone; base qualities are not given. These same records also appear under a second study, on T cells in Graves' hyperthyroidism and ophthalmopathy. The second study, in turn, reports: Stable Graves' hyperthyroidism was defined as the absence of progression to ophthalmopathy over 18 months of follow-up. Hyperthyroidism patients were newly diagnosed, had a disease duration of under 2 months, and were aged 18 to 65 years. Any patient with an uncontrolled infection, another autoimmune disease, pregnancy or lactation was excluded. Clinical symptoms, serum thyroxine and TRAb, thyroid ultrasound, and orbital computed tomography formed the basis for the diagnoses. For the first round of RT-PCR on the TCR CDR3, the HTBI primer set was used together with the Qiagen OneStep RT-PCR kit. Most expanded thyroid clonotypes (frequency above 0.001) were also detected in blood, suggesting blood repertoires may reflect thyroid immune responses. In cross-validation, a model built on a 13 V-J signature told ophthalmopathy apart from stable hyperthyroidism with approximately 90% sensitivity and about 81% specificity, and in testing the same model reached 80%/75%. In validation, the model predicted progression to ophthalmopathy a median of 6.5 months before onset, with roughly 70% sensitivity and about 75% specificity. To identify TCR V-J signatures that set the groups apart, the researchers used a discovery cohort of about a hundred patients, made up of under 50 with Graves' ophthalmopathy and 57 with stable Graves' hyperthyroidism. Prospective prediction of ophthalmopathy was tested in an independent validation cohort consisting of 18 to 20 hyperthyroidism patients and 17 patients who later progressed to ophthalmopathy. For training and testing, the approximately 97 patients in the discovery cohort were randomly divided in a 7:3 ratio. In addition, the study compared T-cell repertoires in thyroid tissue and in blood from roughly six Graves' hyperthyroidism patients. After blood sampling, hyperthyroidism patients were treated with methimazole at a starting dose of 30 mg daily, and ophthalmopathy patients were treated with high-dose intravenous methylprednisolone. Libraries were constructed in a second round of multiplex PCR, after which size selection and purification were carried out. Sequencing of the libraries was done on an Illumina HiSeq2000 using paired-end 100 bp reads. SOAPnuke was used to process the raw data, with reads discarded if the reads contained adapters or uncalled bases, had a mean Phred below 15, or lacked an exact constant-primer or identifier match. High-quality paired reads were merged with COPE v1.2.5, and unique nucleotide sequences were defined as clonotypes. Clonotypes were aligned to IMGT TRBV, TRBD and TRBJ reference segments using MiTCR v1.1. The analysis included only V-J combinations with a frequency above 0.0001, which together covered around 99% of the repertoires. The TCS score was defined as F50 (clonal expansion) divided by E x V (chaos), with BLOSUM62-based TCRdist calculated between CDR3 peptides within each V-J. Welch's t-statistics and random forest reduced several hundred V-J features to about 12, which were used in a naive Bayes classifier (R e1071). No statistical method was used to fix the sample size in advance, and group allocation was not hidden from the investigators. TCR Vbeta CDR3 sequencing of 135 peripheral blood samples (43 ophthalmopathy, 75 hyperthyroidism and around 17 progressor patients) is reported in the paper.

The input for sequencing was peripheral blood mononuclear cells (PBMCs), taken at new diagnosis, from a patient treated with antithyroid drugs. Here the chain combines TRBV27 and TRBJ2-3; no D gene is confidently identified. The TCR was taken from a woman aged 25 to 39 with Graves disease. Donor details come from another sample of the same person, matched by shared clones. The CDR3 loop reads CASSPILWPQYF. The DNA sequence follows: TGTGCCAGCAGCCCCATTTTGTGGCCGCAGTATTTT.